This T cell receptor (beta chain) comes out of a study of T cell responses to AZD1222 COVID-19 vaccine. As to this clone: Its target is unknown.

Study results and limitations: Only a handful of individuals given AZD1222 were seropositive at baseline. White British people made up most donors, females outnumbered males, and clonal diversity was possibly underestimated. Spike-specific TCRs gained breadth and depth after people received two AZD1222 doses.

Profiled with immunoSEQ multiplex PCR; TCRdb holds only in-frame clones, not every one. The table includes fewer than 200,000 clones, 90% to 95% detected once. Germline trimming cut 5 bases from V and 5 bases from J; bases unmatched to any gene: 7. The germline CDR1 and CDR2 sequences are LNHDA and SQIVND (reference sequence). The length of the CDR3 is 15 residues. This specimen was peripheral blood, taken 28 days after the second dose of the MenACWY control vaccine. This TCR was sampled from an adult who received the MenACWY meningococcal vaccine as a control. V and J are TRBV19 and TRBJ1-5; TRBD1 matches at 9 bases. Written as DNA, the CDR3 is TGTGCCAGTAGTTTCGGGACAGGGCCTTATCAGCCCCAGCATTTT. It yields the protein CASSFGTGPYQPQHF.